The clone carrying this T cell receptor beta chain turned up a few times. What it recognizes is unknown. Each CDR3 protein is one row after TCRdb ran MiXCR on the RT-PCR reads. The repertoire holds 500,000 to 600,000 distinct CDR3 sequences, with about 15% as singletons. The CDR3 runs 13 residues. V lost 5 bases and J 7 bases, leaving 14 bases between the germline ends. Per germline, CDR1 SGHTA and CDR2 FQGNSA. The data were taken from a study of response to subunit inactivated influenza vaccine. Study outcomes and limitations: T cells newly recruited by each seasonal influenza vaccination are few, the authors suggested.

The clonotype originates from a man in his fifties who received an inactivated influenza vaccine. The source material was PBMCs from blood, sampled about 12 days after vaccination. The rearrangement uses TRBV7-2 and TRBJ2-5, with D perhaps given as TRBD1 or TRBD2 (5 bases each). The CDR3 spells CASSLGTMGTQYF. The CDR3 bases are TGTGCCAGCAGCCTGGGGACCATGGGGACCCAGTACTTC.